This TCR beta chain originates from a study of post-analysis software for immune sequencing data (dated by TCRdb to 2013 to 2016). A note on the overall study: Relapsing-remitting, secondary progressive and progressive-relapsing multiple sclerosis were recorded as disease courses, and subtype annotation was lacking for some patients. Patient repertoires were compared against 10 to 12 previously published healthy control repertoires from donors aged about 6 to 27 years. A subset of samples was prepared in parallel using single-end sample barcoding, then pooled and co-amplified after Illumina adapter ligation.

Library preparation employed PCR. These reads were obtained on an Illumina HiSeq 2500. Unique molecular identifiers were incorporated into TCR beta cDNA libraries to reduce PCR and sequencing biases. Roughly 500,000 cDNA molecules were obtained per 1 to 10 million input T cells, so each molecule approximated one T cell. Patient libraries were prepared and sequenced with the same protocol used for the earlier healthy control dataset. Samples belonging to the same batch were prepared together, multiplexed and sequenced on a shared HiSeq lane. The source study handled its data this way. MIGEC handled the raw barcoded reads, throwing out single-read molecular identifier groups before consensus assembly and CDR3 extraction. VDJtools was used for post-analysis of the clonotype tables, and diversity was normalized by down-sampling every dataset to the size of the smallest sample. To correct batch-related cross-sample contamination, repertoire overlap clustering matched CDR3 amino acid sequences but not nucleotide sequences. The public reads were reprocessed in TCRdb via fastp at Q25 and MiXCR, keeping in-frame beta chains. Entries that share a CDR3 protein sequence are merged under the most common genes and DNA. The V and J calls here are based on TCRdb, not the publication. The sample includes 750,000 to 950,000 distinct CDR3 sequences, with 53% observed a single time. Around 4.5% of the sample is taken by the ten largest.

Compared with germline, V lacks 7 bases and J lacks 1 base; bases without a gene match: 5. There are 15 amino acids in the CDR3, from cysteine to phenylalanine inclusive. Just CDR3 DNA is preserved here, 45 bases in frame from base 1. The germline V gene (reference sequence) specifies MNHNY as CDR1 and SVGAGI as CDR2. TCR beta repertoires were profiled from peripheral blood of about a dozen young patients with multiple sclerosis to demonstrate the VDJtools post-analysis software. The multiple sclerosis patients were children and adolescents between roughly 6 and 16 years of age. General findings and caveats noted by the study authors: The control group was slightly older than the multiple sclerosis patient group. Several TRBV segments, including TRBV5-6, TRBV5-1 and TRBV20-1, were significantly more frequent in patients than controls. Compared with controls, multiple sclerosis patients had significantly lower normalized Chao1 diversity, a finding suggesting substantial peripheral T-cell clonal expansion. Direct clustering with F measure showed strong co-clustering of samples prepared in the same batch, prompting a batch-effect correction.

About this clonotype itself: Its recognized antigen is unknown. No much larger clone is present one base from it, and per-base qualities are unavailable.

Recombination joined TRBV6-6 with TRBJ2-5; 11 central nucleotides agree with TRBD1. The sequence was collected from a girl under 18 with multiple sclerosis. Sample: blood. The CDR3 protein: CASKRGTGGQETQYF. DNA sequence: TGTGCCAGCAAAAGGGGGACAGGGGGCCAAGAGACCCAGTACTTC.